This record looks at one T cell receptor (beta chain) sequence and its context. The antigen is not known. A much bigger clone sits one base away, suggesting this may be a read error. The sample belongs to a study of molecular identifiers for immune sequencing clone quantification. TCRdb ran MiXCR on the PCR reads and lists one entry per CDR3 protein. The sample holds over 70,000 distinct CDR3 sequences, around a quarter seen once. Isolation of naive CD8 T cells was achieved by sorting on a CD8+CD4-CCR7+CD45RA+ phenotype. This CDR3 region has 16 residues. Per germline, CDR1 MNHEY and CDR2 SMNVEV (reference sequence). Whole-study results and caveats: Clones above 20 RNA copies held over 97% of effector molecules, under 1% in naive cells. Jurkat TCR RNA from one cell was spiked into about a million naive cells, and it was reportedly detectable there. Highly expanded clone sizes could be underestimated by identical TCR molecules sharing a barcode.

The sample was naive CD8+ T cells from blood, with Jurkat cell RNA spiked in. Subset here: FACS-sorted CD8+CD4-CCR7+CD45RA+ naive T cells. The chain joins TRBV27 to TRBJ1-1; D gene uncertain. This clonotype originated in a human donor in good health. Some libraries in this study had Jurkat cell RNA spiked in. The CDR3 protein is CASTPHDPLMNSEAFF. The CDR3 coding sequence is TGTGCCAGCACTCCACACGATCCCCTCATGAACTCTGAAGCTTTCTTT.